The 10 T cell receptor beta chains listed next were all sequenced from one sample in a study of regulatory T cells in long-lasting Graves disease (dated by TCRdb to about 2021). Libraries were constructed by multiplex PCR. Sequencing was carried out with an Illumina HiSeq 4000. TCR beta libraries were built with iRepertoire HTBI primers and Arm-PCR amplification of CDR3 regions. The public reads were reprocessed in TCRdb via fastp at Q25 and MiXCR, keeping in-frame beta chains. Rows with a matching CDR3 protein are joined into one entry that keeps the most common DNA and genes. Within this sample are hundreds of thousands of distinct CDR3 sequences, with roughly a fifth of them counted one time only. The ten largest clonotypes hold less than 35% of the sample. Taken with the paper, the label for time point translates to: persistent/refractory GD, antithyroid drugs over 5 years with positive TRAb. For both TCR sequencing and RNA sequencing, RNA was extracted from PBMCs using TRIzol.

This sample comprised peripheral blood mononuclear cells (PBMCs), obtained when the disease was refractory, from a patient treated with antithyroid drugs. The receptors shown here come from a female donor with Graves disease.

This chain uses TRBV4-1 with TRBJ2-5; TRBD1 agrees at 7 bases. This CDR3 spans 14 amino acids. V shed 4 bases and J 2 bases; nucleotides not matched to a gene: 4. Germline V gene sequence: CDR1 MGHRA, CDR2 YSYEKL. CDR3 bases: TGCGCCAGCAGCCGGACAGGCCTTCAAGAGACCCAGTACTTC. This translates into CASSRTGLQETQYF.

In this sample, this clonotype turned up a few times. V usage is TRBV12-3 or TRBV12-4 and J usage is TRBJ2-2; TRBD1 is a possible D gene (6 bases). The V and J ends lost 7 bases and 6 bases respectively, with 12 bases between them. The CDR3 covers 13 residues. CDR3 DNA sequence: TGTGCCAGCACCCGGACAGTTTCCGGGGAGCTGTTTTTT. Translation gives CASTRTVSGELFF.

The J gene is TRBJ1-5, the V gene TRBV3-1; D unclear. Trimming stripped 1 base from V and 0 bases from J, with 10 bases between. The CDR3 contains 16 residues. The germline CDR1 and CDR2 sequences are LGHDT and YNNKEL (reference sequence). The CDR3, as DNA: TGTGCCAGCAGCCAAGGAATGGAGGATAGCAATCAGCCCCAGCATTTT. It encodes CASSQGMEDSNQPQHF.

This clonotype was observed at least ten times. The V and J genes are TRBV6-1 and TRBJ1-5; D unclear. The CDR3 is 12 amino acids. The germline V and J ends were trimmed by 1 base and 5 bases, with 3 bases remaining between them. Per germline, CDR1 MNHNS and CDR2 SASEGT. The chain's CDR3 is CASSEVHQPQHF. The CDR3 bases are TGTGCCAGCAGTGAAGTCCATCAGCCCCAGCATTTT.

CDR3 loop: CASGKRQVTEAFF. CDR3 sequence (DNA): TGTGCCAGCGGCAAGCGACAGGTTACTGAAGCTTTCTTT. This chain connects TRBV12-3 or TRBV12-4 to TRBJ1-1, with a tentative D call TRBD1 (6 bases). The CDR3 contains 13 residues. Trimming cost V 8 bases and J 5 bases, with 15 bases left between them.

This clonotype has at least ten counts. The genes are TRBV12-3 or TRBV12-4 and TRBJ2-4, with a weak D call TRBD1 (5 bases). V was cut by 5 bases and J by 0 bases, with 5 bases left in between. The CDR3 consists of 13 residues. The CDR3 loop is CASSDRAKNIQYF. CDR3 DNA: TGTGCCAGCAGTGACAGAGCCAAAAACATTCAGTACTTC.

CDR3 nucleotides: TGTGCCAGCAGCACAGGAGCGGGGCTCCAAGAGACCCAGTACTTC. Its translation: CASSTGAGLQETQYF. This chain uses TRBV9 with TRBJ2-5, with TRBD2 matching over 7 bases. Germline loops: CDR1 SGDLS, CDR2 YYNGEE. V lost 4 bases to trimming and J lost 1 base; unmatched junction nucleotides: 7. CDR3 length equals 15 residues.

This chain connects TRBV4-1 to TRBJ2-3; D gene uncertain. V was cut by 0 bases and J by 2 bases, with 12 bases left in between. The CDR3 spans 16 residues. Germline CDR1 and CDR2: MGHRA and YSYEKL. CDR3 nucleotide sequence: TGCGCCAGCAGCCAAGAGGAAGTGACCGACACAGATACGCAGTATTTT. Translated, it gives CASSQEEVTDTDTQYF.

This clonotype was found many times. The chain carries TRBV9 and TRBJ1-2, with 9 bases lining up with TRBD1. The CDR3 extends over 16 amino acids. Unmatched junction bases numbered 8, after V lost 3 bases and J lost 2 bases. Germline V gene sequence: CDR1 SGDLS, CDR2 YYNGEE. The CDR3 reads CASSADRGTGNYGYTF. The CDR3 DNA sequence: TGTGCCAGCAGCGCAGACCGAGGGACAGGGAACTATGGCTACACCTTC.

This clonotype has just a few counts. The chain is built from TRBV2 and TRBJ2-5; perhaps TRBD1 as D (6 bases). Trimming shortened V by 4 bases and J by 5 bases, and 17 bases separated the two germline ends. This CDR3 has 15 amino acids. Germline lookup yields CDR1 SNHLY and CDR2 FYNNEI. CDR3 sequence reads: CASSALDSPRETQYF. DNA of the CDR3: TGTGCCAGCAGTGCCTTGGACAGCCCGAGGGAGACCCAGTACTTC.